The present TCR beta chain was sequenced within a study of blood T cell repertoires in COVID-19. Only in-frame clones appear in the TCRdb table, and some are missing; sequencing was by immunoSEQ multiplex PCR. The table records roughly 130,000 clones, roughly 77% of them present only once. Patients of the Seattle cohort, enrolled during active infection, were followed longitudinally. The origin of this receptor is a woman in her seventies with COVID-19, enrolled during active disease. Sequenced material: peripheral blood.

CDR3 in amino acids: CASSLAPGVNQPQHF. The CDR3 bases are TGTGCCAGCAGCTTGGCCCCAGGGGTGAATCAGCCCCAGCATTTT. The chain recombines TRBV7-8 with TRBJ1-5; D is possibly TRBD1 (6 bases). Trimming took 3 bases from V and 4 from J, leaving 13 bases between them. CDR3 size: 15 residues. Germline V gives CDR1 SGHVS, CDR2 FQNEAQ. Based on the CDR3 plus reference TRBV7-8 and TRBJ1-5, the full variable domain is GAGVSQSPRYKVAKRGQDVALRCDPISGHVSLFWYQQALGQGPEFLTYFQNEAQLDKSGLPSDRFFAERPEGSVSTLKIQRTQQEDSAVYLCASSLAPGVNQPQHFGDGTRLSIL.